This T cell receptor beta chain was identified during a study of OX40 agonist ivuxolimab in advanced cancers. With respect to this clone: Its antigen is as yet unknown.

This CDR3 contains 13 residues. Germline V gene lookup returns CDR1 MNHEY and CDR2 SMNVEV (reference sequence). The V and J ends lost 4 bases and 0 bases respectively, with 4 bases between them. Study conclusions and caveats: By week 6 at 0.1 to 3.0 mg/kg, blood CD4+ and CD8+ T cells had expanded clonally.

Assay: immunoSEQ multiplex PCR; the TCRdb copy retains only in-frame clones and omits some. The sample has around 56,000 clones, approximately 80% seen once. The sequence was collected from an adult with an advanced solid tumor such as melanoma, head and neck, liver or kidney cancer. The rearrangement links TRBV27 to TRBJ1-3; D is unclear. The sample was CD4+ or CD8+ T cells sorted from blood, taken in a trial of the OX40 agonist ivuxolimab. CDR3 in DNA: TGTGCCAGCAGTTCAAACTCTGGAAACACCATATATTTT. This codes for CASSSNSGNTIYF.